This entry lists 17 T cell receptor beta chains sequenced from one sample in a study of blood T cell repertoires in COVID-19. This table comes from immunoSEQ multiplex PCR, and its TCRdb copy is limited to in-frame clones, with some not included. The table includes fewer than 350,000 clones, roughly 93% detected once. Source material: PBMCs or T cells enriched from blood (not recorded which). These receptors originate from a woman in her 40s with acute COVID-19.

This chain uses TRBV5-1 with TRBJ2-5; TRBD2 agrees at 14 bases. CDR3 size: 19 residues. After removal of 0 bases from V and 2 bases from J, the junction contained 9 bases not matched to a gene. In germline, CDR1 is SGHRS, CDR2 YFSETQ. CDR3 amino acids: CASSLEGLAGAGGQETQYF. The CDR3 nucleotides read TGCGCCAGCAGCTTGGAGGGACTAGCGGGGGCCGGGGGACAAGAGACCCAGTACTTC.

The count of this clone is one. The rearrangement uses TRBV7-3 and TRBJ2-2, with TRBD2 matching over 7 bases. Germline V gene sequence: CDR1 SGHTA, CDR2 FQGTGA. The CDR3 extends over 14 amino acids. V dropped 5 bases and J dropped 6; count of bases not matched to a gene: 6. CDR3 coding DNA: TGTGCCAGCAGCCGCAACGCGGGGGCCGGGGAGCTGTTTTTT. This sequence encodes CASSRNAGAGELFF.

In this sample, this clone turned up once. The rearrangement uses TRBV6-6 and TRBJ1-4; no clear D gene. The CDR3 is 15 residues long. Germline V gene data show CDR1 as MNHNY and CDR2 as SVGAGI (reference sequence). V lost 0 bases and J lost 4, with 9 bases in between. CDR3 bases: TGTGCCAGCAGTTACTCGCAGGTCGTTAATGAAAAACTGTTTTTT. Translating it yields CASSYSQVVNEKLFF.

The V and J genes are TRBV5-1 and TRBJ2-3; 9 bases are a match to TRBD1. Germline-derived CDR1 and CDR2 are SGHRS and YFSETQ. Losses at the gene ends were 3 bases for V and 4 bases for J; bases not matched to a gene: 3. This CDR3 has 14 residues. The CDR3 loop reads CASSSGTGSDTQYF. The CDR3 region has the DNA TGCGCCAGCAGCTCCGGGACAGGGTCAGATACGCAGTATTTT.

V gene TRBV9 combines with J gene TRBJ1-3, with D tentatively TRBD1 (5 bases). The CDR3 runs 12 residues. V dropped 7 bases and J dropped 4 bases, with 9 bases sitting between them. CDR1 is SGDLS, CDR2 YYNGEE, per germline. The DNA for the CDR3 is TGTGCCAGCGGGGAGGGGGGAAACACCATATATTTT. Translated: CASGEGGNTIYF.

This chain uses TRBV4-1 with TRBJ2-3, with TRBD1 identical over 9 bases. V trimming: 4 bases; J trimming: 2 bases; junction bases outside the gene matches: 16. CDR3 length equals 19 residues. CDR1 MGHRA and CDR2 YSYEKL come from the germline V gene. CDR3 loop: CASSLSRIWTGVFTDTQYF. The CDR3 DNA reads as TGCGCCAGCAGCCTCTCGAGAATCTGGACAGGGGTCTTCACAGATACGCAGTATTTT.

The rearrangement joins TRBV19 to TRBJ1-1, with D tentatively TRBD1 (6 bases). V lost 8 bases and J 0 bases, leaving 16 bases between the germline ends. There are 15 residues in the CDR3. CDR1 is LNHDA, CDR2 SQIVND, per germline (reference sequence). CDR3: CASFRQDRMNTEAFF. CDR3 DNA: TGTGCCAGTTTTCGACAGGACCGCATGAACACTGAAGCTTTCTTT.

The chain is built from TRBV20-1 and TRBJ1-1; possible D gene TRBD1, 6 bases. V gave up 4 bases and J gave up 7 bases, with 7 bases separating them. CDR1 is DFQATT and CDR2 is SNEGSKA in the germline V gene (reference sequence). This CDR3 has 10 amino acids. Here the CDR3 reads CSANRVEAFF. Here the CDR3 DNA reads TGCAGTGCTAACAGGGTTGAAGCTTTCTTT.

CDR3 coding DNA: TGTGCCAGCGCGATAGCGGACCTCACAGATACGCAGTATTTT. It encodes CASAIADLTDTQYF. This chain uses TRBV19 with TRBJ2-3; TRBD2 might be the D (6 bases). Between the trimmed V and J ends, which lost 9 bases and 2 bases, there was a span of 15 bases. The CDR3 is 14 residues long. Germline CDR1 LNHDA, CDR2 SQIVND (reference sequence).

The rearrangement joins TRBV5-6 to TRBJ2-1; no clear D gene. Trimming left V 4 bases short and J 2 bases short, with 22 bases between. Looked up from germline, CDR1 is SGHDT and CDR2 is YYEEEE. This CDR3 has 18 residues. The CDR3 is CASSPSSDGLRTYNEQFF. DNA for the CDR3: TGTGCCAGCAGCCCCTCCTCCGACGGGTTACGCACCTACAATGAGCAGTTCTTC.

The V gene is TRBV7-2, the J gene TRBJ1-2; the match to TRBD1 covers 7 bases. The CDR3 runs to 15 residues. Germline CDR1 SGHTA, CDR2 FQGNSA. V was clipped by 5 bases and J by 2 bases; unmatched bases: 8. The CDR3 sequence: CASSRTGPANYGYTF. CDR3 nucleotide sequence: TGTGCCAGCAGCCGGACAGGTCCTGCCAACTATGGCTACACCTTC.

The CDR3 reads CASSGGSGAYNEQFF. The DNA of the CDR3 is TGTGCCAGCAGCGGGGGTAGCGGGGCCTACAATGAGCAGTTCTTC. This chain joins TRBV9 and TRBJ2-1, with TRBD2 identical over 8 bases. In germline, CDR1 is SGDLS, CDR2 YYNGEE. J lost 2 bases, V lost 3 bases, and 4 bases had no gene match. The CDR3 spans 15 residues.

V is TRBV28 and J is TRBJ1-1; no reliable D call. V was trimmed by 4 bases and J by 4 bases, leaving 13 bases between them. This CDR3 region has 14 residues. Per the germline V gene, CDR1 is MDHEN and CDR2 is SYDVKM. The CDR3 sequence: CASSWEPTSTEAFF. CDR3 nucleotide sequence: TGTGCCAGCAGTTGGGAGCCGACGAGCACTGAAGCTTTCTTT.

J is TRBJ2-7 and V is TRBV7-8; D unresolved. The germline V gene has CDR1 SGHVS and CDR2 FQNEAQ. The CDR3 is made up of 16 amino acids. V lost 5 bases, J lost 1 base, and 18 bases lay in between. CDR3 in amino acids: CASSIGSGTQSYEQYF. The CDR3 nucleotides read TGTGCCAGCAGCATAGGATCCGGTACCCAATCCTACGAGCAGTACTTC.

This chain uses TRBV25-1 with TRBJ2-1; maybe TRBD2 (7 bases). Germline V gene lookup returns CDR1 MGHDK and CDR2 SYGVNS. This CDR3 has 16 residues. Trimming cost V 2 bases and J 8 bases, with 19 bases left between them. CDR3 nucleotide sequence: TGTGCCAGCAGTGAAGGGGGGGCCGGGAGCAGAGATGAGCAGTTCTTC. Residues: CASSEGGAGSRDEQFF.

In nucleotides, the CDR3 is TGTGCCAGCAGCTTAGATCCCCCAGGGTACGGCTACACCTTC. Its translation is CASSLDPPGYGYTF. The chain combines TRBV7-8 with TRBJ1-2; possibly TRBD1 for D (5 bases). This CDR3 spans 14 amino acids. V gave up 1 base and J gave up 8 bases, with 14 bases separating them. The germline V gene encodes CDR1 SGHVS and CDR2 FQNEAQ.

This chain links TRBV6-5 with TRBJ1-2; 8 bases fit TRBD1. Looked up from germline, CDR1 is MNHEY and CDR2 is SVGAGI. The length of the CDR3 is 14 residues. The J segment lost 6 bases and the V segment lost 6 bases, leaving 9 bases of the junction unmatched. CDR3 in DNA: TGTGCCAGCAGAGGGACAGGCTTACTAGATGGCTACACCTTC. It yields the protein CASRGTGLLDGYTF.